These T cell receptor beta chains were read from a single sample in a study of T-cell memory formation after mild COVID-19. TCRdb recomputed calls from the 5' RACE reads with MiXCR, one row per CDR3 protein. This sample has 350,000 to 450,000 distinct CDR3 sequences, with approximately 15% found just once. Input material: PBMCs or a T cell subset sorted from them (not recorded which). The receptor set was obtained from a man between 18 and 35 years old who had mild COVID-19 (a few samples of this study predate the infection). Cell type and time point are not known. Both conserved end residues are part of each CDR3. D genes are given only for firm matches. The size of a clone is reported for some rows only, either as once, few or many, or as a class for expanded clones.

abundance	j_gene	d_gene	v_gene	CDR3aa	CDR3nt
few	TRBJ1-5	TRBD1	TRBV27	CASSATGGYGNQPQHF	TGTGCCAGCAGTGCGACAGGGGGGTACGGCAATCAGCCCCAGCATTTT
NA	TRBJ2-2	NA	TRBV15	CATSRDRQGNTGELFF	TGTGCCACCAGCAGAGATCGGCAGGGGAACACCGGGGAGCTGTTTTTT
NA	TRBJ1-1	TRBD1	TRBV7-2	CASSLTGQVNTEAFF	TGTGCCAGCAGCCTAACAGGACAGGTTAACACTGAAGCTTTCTTT
few	TRBJ2-7	TRBD1	TRBV10-3	CAIRGGTGGEEEQYF	TGTGCCATCAGAGGGGGTACAGGGGGCGAGGAGGAGCAGTACTTC
many	TRBJ1-1	NA	TRBV4-1	CASSQETVAGGVAFF	TGCGCCAGCAGCCAAGAAACGGTTGCGGGGGGGGTTGCTTTCTTT
NA	TRBJ2-5	TRBD2	TRBV12-3/TRBV12-4	CASISSGGYF	TGTGCCAGCATTAGTAGCGGGGGGTACTTC
NA	TRBJ1-2	TRBD1	TRBV12-3/TRBV12-4	CASSLDIGQGGNYGYTF	TGTGCCAGCAGTTTAGACATCGGACAGGGGGGTAACTATGGCTACACCTTC
few	TRBJ2-1	TRBD1	TRBV11-2	CASSSNHRGFYNEQFF	TGTGCCAGCAGCTCAAATCACAGGGGGTTCTACAATGAGCAGTTCTTC
NA	TRBJ2-1	TRBD2	TRBV6-2/TRBV6-3	CASCRGGSYNEQFF	TGTGCCAGCTGTCGGGGGGGCTCCTACAATGAGCAGTTCTTC
NA	TRBJ2-4	NA	TRBV6-2/TRBV6-3	CASTGLENIQYF	TGTGCCAGCACGGGACTCGAAAACATTCAGTACTTC
many	TRBJ2-3	NA	TRBV5-1	CASSLRSTDTQYF	TGCGCCAGCAGCTTGAGAAGCACAGATACGCAGTATTTT
few	TRBJ2-2	NA	TRBV6-2/TRBV6-3	CASSYWGGAGELFF	TGTGCCAGCAGTTACTGGGGAGGCGCCGGGGAGCTGTTTTTT
NA	TRBJ2-5	NA	TRBV7-2	CASSLAGPRETQYF	TGTGCCAGCAGCTTAGCAGGGCCCCGAGAGACCCAGTACTTC
few	TRBJ2-5	NA	TRBV9	CASSVAAGAWGETQYF	TGTGCCAGCAGCGTAGCTGCCGGGGCCTGGGGCGAGACCCAGTACTTC
many	TRBJ2-3	NA	TRBV11-2	CASSLLREDTQYF	TGTGCCAGCAGCTTATTGCGGGAAGATACGCAGTATTTT
many	TRBJ2-5	TRBD2	TRBV6-1	CASSELAGGPETQYF	TGTGCCAGCAGTGAATTAGCGGGGGGGCCAGAGACCCAGTACTTC
few	TRBJ1-1	NA	TRBV2	CASSGAGLDTEAFF	TGTGCCAGCAGTGGGGCTGGGTTGGACACTGAAGCTTTCTTT